A single sample is the source of the 29 T cell receptor beta chains below, sequenced in a study of shared clonotypes between healthy human individuals. The table came from immunoSEQ multiplex PCR; TCRdb's copy has only in-frame clones and leaves some out. The table has 550,000 to 800,000 clones, approximately 79% seen once. The sequenced sample was memory CD4+ T cells sorted from blood. Indicated subset: CD45RA-negative fraction. Receptors were obtained from a woman aged 30 to 39 in good health.

This clone was found once. The genes are TRBV28 and TRBJ2-4; 7 bases are shared with TRBD2. J gave up 3 bases and V 5 bases, and 10 bases lay outside the gene matches. The V gene's germline CDR1 is MDHEN and CDR2 SYDVKM. CDR3 length: 16 residues. CDR3 DNA sequence: TGTGCCAGCAGTAGAGAGGGAGGGTTAGGCAAAAACATTCAGTACTTC. As protein: CASSREGGLGKNIQYF.

The chain is built from TRBV28 and TRBJ1-2, with D hard to call. Germline V lookup: CDR1 MDHEN, CDR2 SYDVKM. With 2 bases removed from V and 4 bases from J, the gap between germline ends came to 11 bases. The CDR3 is 14 amino acids. This chain's CDR3 is CASSLPLGSYGYTF. CDR3 in DNA: TGTGCCAGCAGTTTACCATTAGGGAGCTATGGCTACACCTTC.

This clone was found once. The chain couples TRBV28 to TRBJ1-5, with unresolved D. This CDR3 is built from 15 residues. Germline lookup yields CDR1 MDHEN and CDR2 SYDVKM. Trimming took off 5 bases at V and 0 bases at J, with 11 bases between the two ends. In DNA form, the CDR3 reads TGTGCCAGCAGTATTATCGGGTATAGCAATCAGCCCCAGCATTTT. Residues: CASSIIGYSNQPQHF.

This clone appeared once. V is TRBV15 and J is TRBJ2-3; 8 bases match TRBD1. J gave up 0 bases and V 9 bases, and 5 bases lay outside the gene matches. There are 14 residues in the CDR3. Germline V gene data show CDR1 as LNHNV and CDR2 as YYDKDF (reference sequence). For the CDR3, the DNA is TGTGCCACACAGACAGGGGAAAGCACAGATACGCAGTATTTT. Encoded protein: CATQTGESTDTQYF.

The chain couples TRBV10-3 to TRBJ2-2, with TRBD1 identical over 9 bases. Germline CDR1 is ENHRY and CDR2 is SYGVKD. After removal of 3 bases from V and 3 bases from J, the junction contained 2 bases not matched to a gene. This CDR3 contains 15 residues. CDR3 coding DNA: TGTGCCATCAGTGACGGACAGGGGTACACCGGGGAGCTGTTTTTT. Amino acids: CAISDGQGYTGELFF.

The CDR3 coding sequence is TGTGCCAGCAGTCTCGACAGGGCTTATGGCTACACCTTC. It codes for CASSLDRAYGYTF. The V call is TRBV7-8, the J call TRBJ1-2; the match to TRBD1 covers 7 bases. The trim removed 6 bases at V and 5 bases at J, leaving 6 bases unmatched. The germline CDR1 and CDR2 sequences are SGHVS and FQNEAQ. The CDR3 length is 13 residues.

The CDR3 reads CASAGLAGVPTDTQYF. CDR3 DNA sequence: TGTGCCAGCGCCGGACTAGCGGGCGTCCCCACAGATACGCAGTATTTT. The chain links TRBV28 to TRBJ2-3; 11 bases match TRBD2. The CDR3 is made up of 16 amino acids. Unmatched junction bases numbered 9, after V lost 8 bases and J lost 2 bases. CDR1 is MDHEN, CDR2 SYDVKM, per germline. Based on the CDR3 plus reference TRBV28 and TRBJ2-3, the full variable domain is DVKVTQSSRYLVKRTGEKVFLECVQDMDHENMFWYRQDPGLGLRLIYFSYDVKMKEKGDIPEGYSVSREKKERFSLILESASTNQTSMYLCASAGLAGVPTDTQYFGPGTRLTVL.

The chain combines TRBV28 with TRBJ2-2, with D uncertain. Trimming removed 4 bases at V and 6 bases at J, with 9 bases between. The CDR3 covers 13 residues. Germline loops: CDR1 MDHEN, CDR2 SYDVKM. CDR3 sequence: CASSSSIPGELFF. The CDR3 DNA sequence: TGTGCCAGCAGTTCTTCTATACCCGGGGAGCTGTTTTTT.

V is TRBV2 and J is TRBJ2-1, with D possibly called TRBD1 or TRBD2 (5 bases each). In germline, CDR1 is SNHLY, CDR2 FYNNEI. The CDR3 totals 15 residues. V lost 3 bases and J 0 bases, leaving 9 bases between the germline ends. The CDR3 coding sequence is TGTGCCAGCAGTGACAGGGAGAGCTCCTACAATGAGCAGTTCTTC. Protein: CASSDRESSYNEQFF.

CDR3 residues: CAFRTGPTYEQYF. The CDR3 nucleotides are TGTGCTTTCAGGACAGGGCCTACCTACGAGCAGTACTTC. The rearrangement links TRBV30 to TRBJ2-7; TRBD1 matches 8 bases. The V gene's germline CDR1 is GTSNPN and CDR2 SVGIG (reference sequence). This CDR3 spans 13 amino acids.

This chain links TRBV12-5 with TRBJ2-1, with unresolved D. V lost 3 bases and J lost 1, with 13 bases in between. The germline V gene encodes CDR1 LGHNT and CDR2 FRNRAP. CDR3 length: 16 amino acids. The chain's CDR3 is CASGLIVGSSYNEQFF. As DNA, the CDR3 is TGTGCTAGTGGTTTAATCGTCGGATCGTCCTACAATGAGCAGTTCTTC.

The chain combines TRBV19 with TRBJ2-7, with 7 bases that match TRBD1. Germline trimming cut 5 bases from V and 0 bases from J; bases unmatched to any gene: 4. The CDR3 has 14 residues. Germline lookup yields CDR1 LNHDA and CDR2 SQIVND (reference sequence). CDR3 in amino acids: CASSADRRSYEQYF. The CDR3 coding sequence is TGTGCCAGTAGTGCGGACAGGCGCTCCTACGAGCAGTACTTC.

The CDR3 spells CASSFQGRGDYGYTF. CDR3 DNA sequence: TGTGCCAGCAGCTTCCAGGGGAGAGGGGACTATGGCTACACCTTC. J is TRBJ1-2 and V is TRBV7-2; D perhaps matches TRBD1 (6 bases). The CDR3 loop spans 15 amino acids. Germline V gene lookup returns CDR1 SGHTA and CDR2 FQGNSA. The V and J ends lost 3 bases and 3 bases respectively, with 14 bases between them.

J is TRBJ2-5 and V is TRBV30, with unresolved D. The CDR3 is 12 residues long. V dropped 2 bases and J dropped 4 bases, with 8 bases sitting between them. Germline V CDR1 and CDR2: GTSNPN, SVGIG (reference sequence). Here the CDR3 reads CAWSYTLETQYF. CDR3 sequence (DNA): TGTGCCTGGAGTTATACACTAGAGACCCAGTACTTC.

The chain has TRBV29-1 and TRBJ2-1, with D uncertain. The CDR3 loop spans 12 amino acids. Trimming shortened V by 5 bases and J by 5 bases, and 10 bases separated the two germline ends. CDR1 and CDR2 (germline): SQVTM, ANQGSEA. The CDR3 coding sequence is TGCAGCGTTTCACGGACGAACAATGAGCAGTTCTTC. It codes for CSVSRTNNEQFF.

The chain employs TRBV30 and TRBJ1-2, with 7 bases fitting TRBD1. The CDR3 length is 14 residues. The trim removed 3 bases at V and 1 base at J, leaving 5 bases unmatched. Per germline, CDR1 GTSNPN and CDR2 SVGIG (reference sequence). The DNA for the CDR3 is TGTGCCTGGAGCAGAGGGGGCATTAACTATGGCTACACCTTC. Encoded protein: CAWSRGGINYGYTF. The entire variable domain, with the rest obtained from reference TRBV30 and TRBJ1-2, is as follows: SQTIHQWPATLVQPVGSPLSLECTVEGTSNPNLYWYRQAAGRGLQLLFYSVGIGQISSEVPQNLSASRPQDRQFILSSKKLLLSDSGFYLCAWSRGGINYGYTFGSGTRLTVV.

This clone came up many times. CDR3 in DNA: TGTGCCAGCAGTTACGGGACTAGCGACACCGGGGAGCTGTTTTTT. Amino acids: CASSYGTSDTGELFF. The chain has TRBV6-5 and TRBJ2-2; 10 bases line up with TRBD2. V shed 2 bases and J 3 bases; nucleotides not matched to a gene: 0. The CDR3 has 15 residues. Germline V lookup: CDR1 MNHEY, CDR2 SVGAGI.

V gene TRBV2 combines with J gene TRBJ2-3; 8 nucleotides line up with TRBD1. The V and J ends lost 3 bases and 3 bases, in that order; junction bases with no gene match: 11. Germline values: CDR1 SNHLY, CDR2 FYNNEI. This CDR3 has 17 amino acids. This CDR3 is CASSEHGTGRLTDTQYF. The CDR3 nucleotides are TGTGCCAGCAGTGAGCACGGGACAGGTCGTTTGACAGATACGCAGTATTTT.

The CDR3 protein is CASSSFSGTGAYEQYF. The CDR3, as DNA: TGTGCCAGCAGTTCCTTCAGCGGGACAGGGGCCTACGAGCAGTACTTC. This rearrangement joins TRBV27 to TRBJ2-7; 10 nucleotides agree with TRBD1. The J segment lost 2 bases and the V segment lost 4 bases, leaving 8 bases of the junction unmatched. Germline lookup yields CDR1 MNHEY and CDR2 SMNVEV (reference sequence). CDR3 size: 16 residues.

Here the CDR3 DNA reads TGTGCCAGTAGCGACAGGGAAGGCCTTGGCTACACCTTC. The encoded protein is CASSDREGLGYTF. The V gene is TRBV19, the J gene TRBJ1-2; 7 positions agree with TRBD1. Looked up from germline, CDR1 is LNHDA and CDR2 is SQIVND (reference sequence). V was pared by 6 bases and J by 7 bases, with 8 bases of the junction left unmatched. The CDR3 covers 13 residues.

V gene TRBV4-1 combines with J gene TRBJ1-2; no clear D gene. CDR1 and CDR2 from the germline V gene are MGHRA and YSYEKL. Trimming took 2 bases from V and 7 from J, leaving 14 bases between them. CDR3 length: 14 amino acids. Here the CDR3 reads CASSQPSPGAGYTF. CDR3 coding DNA: TGCGCCAGCAGCCAACCCTCACCTGGAGCTGGCTACACCTTC.

The J gene is TRBJ2-1, the V gene TRBV28; D unclear. The V and J ends lost 4 bases and 0 bases respectively, with 13 bases between them. CDR1 and CDR2 from the germline V gene are MDHEN and SYDVKM. The CDR3 runs 16 residues. Written as DNA, the CDR3 is TGTGCCAGCAGTTCCTTTGACTCGAGCTCCTACAATGAGCAGTTCTTC. This sequence encodes CASSSFDSSSYNEQFF.

This clone was counted once. This chain joins TRBV18 and TRBJ2-6; D might be TRBD2 (5 bases). V was cut by 5 bases and J by 4 bases, with 9 bases left in between. The CDR3 sequence is 14 residues long. Per germline, CDR1 KGHSH and CDR2 LQKENI. CDR3 amino acids: CASSRTGGANVLTF. The CDR3 nucleotides are TGTGCCAGCTCAAGGACTGGAGGGGCCAACGTCCTGACTTTC.

This chain links TRBV11-2 with TRBJ2-3; D is uncertain. The CDR3 contains 13 residues. Germline values: CDR1 SGHAT, CDR2 FQNNGV. V lost 5 bases, J lost 5 bases, and 11 bases lay in between. CDR3 residues: CASSVGWGDTQYF. CDR3 DNA sequence: TGTGCCAGCAGCGTGGGGTGGGGAGATACGCAGTATTTT.

This clone has more than one count but fewer than ten. This CDR3 is also generated by other DNA sequences in the sample. The rearrangement uses TRBV19 and TRBJ1-5; TRBD1 agrees at 9 bases. The V gene's germline CDR1 is LNHDA and CDR2 SQIVND (reference sequence). Trimming removed 6 bases from V and 6 bases from J; junction bases left unmatched: 6. The CDR3 is 14 amino acids. CDR3 protein: CASSGTGGSQPQHF. DNA for the CDR3: TGTGCCAGTAGCGGAACAGGGGGCAGTCAGCCCCAGCATTTT.

This clone was found a few times. The chain combines TRBV25-1 with TRBJ1-1; D gene ambiguous. Looked up from germline, CDR1 is MGHDK and CDR2 is SYGVNS. The CDR3 has 12 residues. V lost 5 bases, J lost 1 base, and 5 bases lay in between. The CDR3 bases are TGTGCCAGCAGTCCAGAGAACACTGAAGCTTTCTTT. This encodes CASSPENTEAFF.

The chain's CDR3 is CASSPRSEETQYF. In DNA, the CDR3 is TGTGCCAGCTCACCACGGTCAGAAGAGACCCAGTACTTC. V gene TRBV18 combines with J gene TRBJ2-5; no firm D call. CDR1 is KGHSH, CDR2 LQKENI, per germline. The CDR3 totals 13 residues. The V end was cut by 1 base, the J end by 3 bases, with 6 bases between. Drawing the rest from reference TRBV18 and TRBJ2-5, the complete variable domain is NAGVMQNPRHLVRRRGQEARLRCSPMKGHSHVYWYRQLPEEGLKFMVYLQKENIIDESGMPKERFSAEFPKEGPSILRIQQVVRGDSAAYFCASSPRSEETQYFGPGTRLLVL.

V and J are TRBV29-1 and TRBJ2-7; TRBD2 matches 10 bases. The germline V gene encodes CDR1 SQVTM and CDR2 ANQGSEA. There are 13 residues in the CDR3. V was pared by 7 bases and J by 7 bases, with 10 bases of the junction left unmatched. The CDR3 reads CSARLAGAWEQYF. The DNA for the CDR3 is TGCAGCGCTCGACTAGCGGGCGCGTGGGAGCAGTACTTC.

The chain links TRBV5-4 to TRBJ2-1; 11 positions match TRBD2. Germline V CDR1 and CDR2: SGHNT, YYREEE (reference sequence). This CDR3 has 14 amino acids. V trimming: 4 bases; J trimming: 7 bases; junction bases outside the gene matches: 4. Here the CDR3 reads CASSIAGGGNEQFF. The CDR3 DNA is TGTGCCAGCAGCATAGCGGGAGGGGGGAATGAGCAGTTCTTC.